The T cell receptor (beta chain) under discussion was sequenced for a study of cytomegalovirus exposure and HLA in healthy donors. Study observations and caveats: CMV antigen specificity was confirmed in vitro for a few CMV-associated chains. The authors listed around 150 TCR beta chains as cytomegalovirus-associated. Subsequent analysis of the approximately 120 validation repertoires found a tendency for first-cohort TCR clusters to co-occur.

Per the germline V gene, CDR1 is SGHTA and CDR2 is FQGTGA. The trim removed 5 bases at V and 4 bases at J, leaving 4 bases unmatched. The CDR3 contains 13 residues. Data came from immunoSEQ multiplex PCR; TCRdb stores just in-frame clones and leaves some out. Of a few hundred thousand clones in the sample, 90% were seen once. With regard to this clone: Its antigen is unidentified.

The sequence came from a woman in her twenties or thirties in good health and CMV-seronegative. Sequencing used PBMCs. The chain carries TRBV7-3 and TRBJ2-7, with 8 bases aligning to TRBD1. The CDR3 region has the DNA TGTGCCAGCAGCACCGGACAGGGATACGAGCAGTACTTC. Protein: CASSTGQGYEQYF.